This TCR beta chain was found in a study of T cell responses to AZD1222 COVID-19 vaccine. Comment on this clone: The antigen remains undetermined.

The assay was immunoSEQ multiplex PCR, and TCRdb's table has in-frame clones only and misses some. The sample records 170,000 or so clones, around 90% being singletons. General study points: Receipt of two AZD1222 doses was followed by a rise in Spike-specific TCR breadth and depth.

This sequence was found in an adult in good health. The sample here was peripheral blood, taken on day 0 of AZD1222 vaccination.

This CDR3 is CASSTPGTANTEAFF. The CDR3 DNA sequence: TGTGCCAGCAGTACTCCCGGGACAGCGAACACTGAAGCTTTCTTT. The chain has TRBV2 and TRBJ1-1; the match to TRBD1 covers 7 bases. This CDR3 has 15 residues. The germline CDR1 and CDR2 sequences are SNHLY and FYNNEI. V shed 5 bases, J shed 1 base, and the junction held 7 bases outside the gene matches.